The 16 T cell receptor beta chains listed next were all sequenced from one sample in a study of PD-1 blockade in classical Hodgkin lymphoma. Generated by immunoSEQ multiplex PCR, the TCRdb table keeps only in-frame clones and is missing some. The sample yields 55,000 to 80,000 clones, around 89% seen once. Each patient experienced a relapse that followed autologous stem cell transplantation, and brentuximab vedotin exposure varied. The source material was peripheral blood mononuclear cells (PBMCs), sampled at baseline. The source of these receptors is a human donor with classical Hodgkin lymphoma.

This chain links TRBV5-5 with TRBJ2-3; 11 bases match TRBD1. With V trimmed by 6 bases and J by 3 bases, 9 bases remained unmatched. Per the germline V gene, CDR1 is SGHKS and CDR2 is YYEKEE (reference sequence). The CDR3 spans 16 residues. CDR3 sequence reads: CASIKPGQGVTDTQYF. CDR3 nucleotides: TGTGCCAGCATCAAACCGGGACAGGGGGTGACAGATACGCAGTATTTT. The entire variable domain, with the rest obtained from reference TRBV5-5 and TRBJ2-3, is as follows: DAGVTQSPTHLIKTRGQQVTLRCSPISGHKSVSWYQQVLGQGPQFIFQYYEKEERGRGNFPDRFSARQFPNYSSELNVNALLLGDSALYLCASIKPGQGVTDTQYFGPGTRLTVL.

V usage is TRBV10-3 and J usage is TRBJ2-2, with TRBD1 matching over 8 bases. V lost 7 bases to trimming and J lost 4 bases; unmatched junction nucleotides: 8. Germline CDR1 reads ENHRY; CDR2 reads SYGVKD. The CDR3 is made up of 15 amino acids. CDR3 DNA sequence: TGTGCCATCACCGACAGGGGCAACATCACCGGGGAGCTGTTTTTT. It encodes CAITDRGNITGELFF.

This clone turned up a few times. This chain links TRBV7-2 with TRBJ1-6; a weak D match, TRBD1 (6 bases). V lost 4 bases and J lost 2, with 9 bases in between. Germline CDR1 is SGHTA and CDR2 is FQGNSA. This CDR3 comprises 15 residues. CDR3 bases: TGTGCCAGCAGCTCAGGGGATCCCTATAATTCACCCCTCCACTTT. Translated: CASSSGDPYNSPLHF.

The V and J genes are TRBV4-2 and TRBJ2-7, with TRBD2 as a possible D gene (6 bases). The CDR3 is 14 amino acids. Germline CDR1 LGHNA, CDR2 YNFKEQ. Trimming took 1 base from V and 2 from J, leaving 9 bases between them. The CDR3 region is CASSQAGRTYEQYF. Here the CDR3 DNA reads TGTGCCAGCAGCCAAGCAGGGAGGACCTACGAGCAGTACTTC.

This chain connects TRBV7-2 to TRBJ1-5; D call uncertain. Trimming shortened V by 4 bases and J by 7 bases, and 20 bases separated the two germline ends. CDR3 length: 16 amino acids. CDR1 is SGHTA and CDR2 is FQGNSA in the germline V gene. The CDR3 DNA reads as TGTGCCAGCAGCTCCCAATATGGGGAGACAACCCAGCCCCAGCATTTT. Translating gives CASSSQYGETTQPQHF.

V is TRBV6-5 and J is TRBJ2-2; 7 bases fit TRBD1. Germline values: CDR1 MNHEY, CDR2 SVGAGI. This CDR3 has 14 amino acids. V gave up 10 bases and J gave up 3 bases; unmatched junction bases: 8. In nucleotides, the CDR3 is TGTGCCATTTCCGGGCAGGGGGACACCGGGGAGCTGTTTTTT. It codes for CAISGQGDTGELFF.

The V call is TRBV6-1, the J call TRBJ1-6; D not certain. The CDR3 has 15 amino acids. Germline V gene sequence: CDR1 MNHNS, CDR2 SASEGT. Trimming removed 6 bases from V and 9 bases from J, with 18 bases in between. CDR3 DNA: TGTGCCAGCAGCCGTCGGGCCAAGGAGGGTTCACCCCTCCACTTT. Translated: CASSRRAKEGSPLHF.

The chain links TRBV30 to TRBJ1-1, with TRBD1 as a possible D gene (6 bases). Germline V CDR1 and CDR2: GTSNPN, SVGIG (reference sequence). The CDR3 runs to 18 residues. V was cut by 0 bases and J by 0 bases, with 20 bases left in between. The CDR3 DNA sequence: TGTGCCTGGAGTGTACGGGGGGCAGGATTAGAGATGAACACTGAAGCTTTCTTT. It translates to CAWSVRGAGLEMNTEAFF.

This sequence joins TRBV6-6 and TRBJ2-5; maybe TRBD2 (5 bases). Between the trimmed V and J ends, which lost 0 bases and 4 bases, there was a span of 15 bases. Germline CDR1 is MNHNY and CDR2 is SVGAGI (reference sequence). The CDR3 runs to 16 residues. Here the CDR3 DNA reads TGTGCCAGCAGTTACTCGAATCCGGGGATAGGAGAGACCCAGTACTTC. This sequence encodes CASSYSNPGIGETQYF.

This clone has just one count. The rearrangement uses TRBV2 and TRBJ2-7; D gene ambiguous. Deletions cut 8 bases from V and 0 bases from J, with 8 bases between. This CDR3 has 12 residues. CDR1 is SNHLY, CDR2 FYNNEI, per germline. Here the CDR3 DNA reads TGTGCCAGCGTCCGCGGCTCCTACGAGCAGTACTTC. It encodes CASVRGSYEQYF.

The rearrangement joins TRBV5-4 to TRBJ2-2; D is ambiguous. Trimming cost V 4 bases and J 0 bases, with 7 bases left between them. Germline assignment: CDR1 SGHNT and CDR2 YYREEE (reference sequence). The length of the CDR3 is 14 residues. The CDR3 nucleotides are TGTGCCAGCAGCACACCCTCGAACACCGGGGAGCTGTTTTTT. Its translation: CASSTPSNTGELFF.

V gene TRBV6-5 combines with J gene TRBJ1-2; D is possibly TRBD1 (6 bases). CDR3 size: 14 residues. The V gene's germline CDR1 is MNHEY and CDR2 SVGAGI. Between the trimmed V and J ends, which lost 5 bases and 0 bases, there was a span of 10 bases. CDR3 bases: TGTGCCAGCAGTCTCAGGGGCCCTAACTATGGCTACACCTTC. Amino acids: CASSLRGPNYGYTF.

The V gene is TRBV18, the J gene TRBJ2-5, with 7 positions matching TRBD1. The V gene's germline CDR1 is KGHSH and CDR2 LQKENI. V was pared by 6 bases and J by 5 bases, with 12 bases of the junction left unmatched. CDR3 length: 15 amino acids. The CDR3 loop is CASSLLQGPEETQYF. CDR3 nucleotides: TGTGCCAGCTCCCTATTACAGGGGCCGGAGGAGACCCAGTACTTC.

V and J are TRBV19 and TRBJ1-5; the D is unclear. The CDR3 contains 16 residues. The V and J ends lost 8 bases and 2 bases respectively, with 19 bases between them. Germline lookup yields CDR1 LNHDA and CDR2 SQIVND (reference sequence). CDR3 residues: CASQDLSVVGNQPQHF. The CDR3 DNA reads TGTGCCAGTCAGGACTTAAGTGTGGTGGGCAATCAGCCCCAGCATTTT.

V and J are TRBV9 and TRBJ2-7; the D gene is possibly TRBD1 (5 bases). CDR1 and CDR2 from the germline V gene are SGDLS and YYNGEE. Trimming pared 4 bases from V and 6 bases from J, leaving 11 bases between. CDR3 length equals 12 residues. The CDR3 spells CASSTTGGEQYF. DNA of the CDR3: TGTGCCAGCAGCACCACAGGTGGCGAGCAGTACTTC.

This clone was detected only a few times. The chain carries TRBV14 and TRBJ2-7; D remains unclear. The CDR3 loop spans 10 amino acids. The V end lost 5 bases, the J end lost 2 bases, and 1 base lay between the germline ends. Germline V CDR1 and CDR2: SGHDN, FVKESK. The CDR3 protein is CASSAYEQYF. CDR3 nucleotide sequence: TGTGCCAGCAGCGCCTACGAGCAGTACTTC.